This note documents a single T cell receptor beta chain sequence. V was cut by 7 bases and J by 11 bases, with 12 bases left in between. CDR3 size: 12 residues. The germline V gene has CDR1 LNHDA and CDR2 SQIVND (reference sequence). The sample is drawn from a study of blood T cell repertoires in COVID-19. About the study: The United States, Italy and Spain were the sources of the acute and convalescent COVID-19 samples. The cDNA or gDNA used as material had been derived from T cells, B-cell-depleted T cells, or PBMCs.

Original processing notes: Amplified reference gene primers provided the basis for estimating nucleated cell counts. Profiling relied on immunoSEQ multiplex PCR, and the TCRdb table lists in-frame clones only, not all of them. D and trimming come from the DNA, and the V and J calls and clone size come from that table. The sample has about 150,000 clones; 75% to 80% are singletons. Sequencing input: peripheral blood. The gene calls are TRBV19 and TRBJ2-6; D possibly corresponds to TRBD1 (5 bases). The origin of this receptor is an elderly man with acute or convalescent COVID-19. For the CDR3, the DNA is TGTGCCAGTACCCAGGGCCTTGACGTCCTGACTTTC. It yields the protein CASTQGLDVLTF.